The next 20 T cell receptor beta chains were all read from a single sample in a study of blood T cell repertoires in COVID-19. TCRdb's copy holds only in-frame clones and misses some; the assay was immunoSEQ multiplex PCR. Of approximately 200,000 clones listed, more than 70% are singletons. Source material: PBMCs or T cells enriched from blood (not recorded which). All receptors come from a woman aged 25 to 39 who had recovered from COVID-19.

This clone was seen only once. This chain uses TRBV28 with TRBJ1-2, with 8 bases matching TRBD1. CDR3 length equals 13 residues. CDR1 is MDHEN, CDR2 SYDVKM, per germline. J gave up 4 bases and V 6 bases, and 4 bases lay outside the gene matches. CDR3 nucleotides: TGTGCCAGCAGACTAACAGGGGGCTATGGCTACACCTTC. This gives the protein CASRLTGGYGYTF.

The chain carries TRBV5-1 and TRBJ2-3; perhaps TRBD2 as D (6 bases). The CDR3 has 14 residues. CDR1 and CDR2 (germline): SGHRS, YFSETQ. V was clipped by 6 bases and J by 2 bases, with 13 bases between them. The CDR3 coding sequence is TGCGCCAGCAATGTAGCGGATAACACAGATACGCAGTATTTT. It yields the protein CASNVADNTDTQYF.

The chain combines TRBV6-5 with TRBJ1-5; D is uncertain. The CDR3 loop spans 16 amino acids. Germline V CDR1 and CDR2: MNHEY, SVGAGI. Trimming removed 2 bases from V and 0 bases from J, with 11 bases in between. CDR3: CASSYRMGASNQPQHF. In DNA, the CDR3 is TGTGCCAGCAGTTACCGTATGGGAGCTAGCAATCAGCCCCAGCATTTT.

The rearrangement links TRBV20-1 to TRBJ2-1; TRBD1 matches 9 bases. Germline-derived CDR1 and CDR2 are DFQATT and SNEGSKA (reference sequence). This CDR3 is built from 13 residues. V was clipped by 3 bases and J by 7 bases; unmatched bases: 4. The CDR3: CSASGQGFNEQFF. The CDR3 bases are TGCAGTGCTAGTGGACAGGGGTTTAATGAGCAGTTCTTC.

The rearrangement joins TRBV5-8 to TRBJ2-3; TRBD2 agrees at 8 bases. The trim removed 0 bases at V and 2 bases at J, leaving 5 bases unmatched. Germline assignment: CDR1 SGHTS and CDR2 YDEGEE. CDR3 size: 16 residues. CDR3 region: CASSLVLAGPTDTQYF. CDR3 nucleotide sequence: TGTGCCAGCAGCTTGGTTCTAGCGGGTCCCACAGATACGCAGTATTTT.

The rearrangement joins TRBV19 to TRBJ2-3, with 11 bases lining up with TRBD1. The length of the CDR3 is 15 residues. The ends lost 6 bases at V and 3 bases at J; junction bases unmatched: 5. Germline CDR1 LNHDA, CDR2 SQIVND (reference sequence). The CDR3 sequence: CASSPGTGGTDTQYF. The CDR3 DNA is TGTGCCAGTAGCCCCGGGACAGGGGGGACAGATACGCAGTATTTT.

J is TRBJ1-2 and V is TRBV13; 9 bases are a match to TRBD1. The germline CDR1 and CDR2 sequences are PRHDT and FYEKMQ (reference sequence). This CDR3 spans 20 amino acids. V lost 1 base and J lost 5; bases outside the gene matches: 20. The chain's CDR3 is CASSLESLGTGGARRYGYTF. The CDR3 DNA follows: TGTGCCAGCAGCTTAGAATCGCTAGGCACAGGGGGCGCGCGAAGGTATGGCTACACCTTC.

This chain connects TRBV10-3 to TRBJ2-1; perhaps TRBD2 as D (5 bases). V lost 3 bases to trimming and J lost 8 bases, with 14 bases between them. Germline values: CDR1 ENHRY, CDR2 SYGVKD. The CDR3 runs to 14 residues. For the CDR3, the DNA is TGTGCCATCAGTGATGTCCCGGGATGGGATGAGCAGTTCTTC. As protein: CAISDVPGWDEQFF.

The rearrangement joins TRBV11-3 to TRBJ1-1; a possible D gene is TRBD1 (5 bases). CDR3 length equals 15 residues. CDR1 SGHNT and CDR2 YENEEA come from the germline V gene. Deletions cut 2 bases from V and 5 bases from J, with 15 bases between. CDR3 nucleotide sequence: TGTGCCAGCAGCTTAACTCAGGGAGGTAAAACTGAAGCTTTCTTT. Translated, it gives CASSLTQGGKTEAFF.

This clone showed up just a few times. V and J are TRBV7-9 and TRBJ1-4; D might be TRBD1 (5 bases). Trimming shortened V by 2 bases and J by 1 base, and 8 bases separated the two germline ends. This CDR3 comprises 15 residues. The germline V gene encodes CDR1 SEHNR and CDR2 FQNEAQ (reference sequence). The CDR3 nucleotides read TGTGCCAGCAGCTTAACGCAGGGAACTAATGAAAAACTGTTTTTT. Translation: CASSLTQGTNEKLFF.

This clone has just a few counts. The chain's CDR3 is CASGPKGGLTRTSGFGEQFF. CDR3 in DNA: TGTGCTAGTGGGCCTAAGGGGGGCCTTACCCGGACTAGCGGGTTTGGTGAGCAGTTCTTC. The chain joins TRBV12-5 to TRBJ2-1, with 11 bases that match TRBD2. This CDR3 comprises 20 residues. The germline V gene encodes CDR1 LGHNT and CDR2 FRNRAP. Germline trimming cut 6 bases from V and 9 bases from J; bases unmatched to any gene: 25.

The chain uses TRBV24-1 and TRBJ2-2, with D possibly matching TRBD1 (5 bases). Trimming pared 3 bases from V and 8 bases from J, leaving 6 bases between. Germline CDR1 is KGHDR and CDR2 is SFDVKD. The CDR3 totals 12 residues. CDR3 amino acids: CATSDAGGELFF. The CDR3 DNA is TGTGCCACCAGTGATGCAGGGGGGGAGCTGTTTTTT.

This clone was counted a few times. J is TRBJ2-1 and V is TRBV7-2; the D is unclear. The CDR3 extends over 12 amino acids. V was cut by 1 base and J by 10 bases, with 8 bases left in between. Germline V gene lookup returns CDR1 SGHTA and CDR2 FQGNSA. DNA for the CDR3: TGTGCCAGCAGCTTAGATCCCTTCGAGCAGTTCTTC. The encoded protein is CASSLDPFEQFF.

This rearrangement joins TRBV18 to TRBJ2-3, with D hard to call. Looked up from germline, CDR1 is KGHSH and CDR2 is LQKENI. The CDR3 extends over 12 amino acids. V was pared by 2 bases and J by 4 bases, with 4 bases between. The CDR3 region has the DNA TGTGCCAGCTCACCATCAGCAGATACGCAGTATTTT. Its protein product is CASSPSADTQYF.

The CDR3 coding sequence is TGTGCCAGCAGCCAATCCCCCTCAGGGCATGAGCAGTTCTTC. Translation: CASSQSPSGHEQFF. The J gene is TRBJ2-1, the V gene TRBV16, with D perhaps TRBD1 (5 bases). The CDR3 contains 14 residues. Germline V gives CDR1 KGHSY, CDR2 FQNENV. V was cut by 0 bases and J by 8 bases, with 11 bases left in between.

This clone was recorded only once. The chain carries TRBV30 and TRBJ2-5, with 9 bases lining up with TRBD2. There are 13 residues in the CDR3. Germline CDR1 is GTSNPN and CDR2 is SVGIG (reference sequence). V lost 7 bases to trimming and J lost 5 bases; unmatched junction nucleotides: 8. CDR3 protein: CALRAGGVETQYF. In DNA, the CDR3 is TGTGCCTTACGAGCGGGAGGTGTTGAGACCCAGTACTTC. The full variable domain, in which reference TRBV30 and TRBJ2-5 provide the parts outside the CDR3, is SQTIHQWPATLVQPVGSPLSLECTVEGTSNPNLYWYRQAAGRGLQLLFYSVGIGQISSEVPQNLSASRPQDRQFILSSKKLLLSDSGFYLCALRAGGVETQYFGPGTRLLVL.

The gene calls are TRBV21-1 and TRBJ2-2; the DNA was not compared with TRBD1, the D call given in the table. TRBV21-1 is reported as a pseudogene. The CDR3 loop spans 15 amino acids. This chain's CDR3 is CASSGTGAGTGELFF. The CDR3 DNA sequence: TGTGCCAGCTCCGGGACAGGGGCTGGAACCGGGGAGCTGTTTTTT.

This clone came up a few times. The V and J genes are TRBV5-1 and TRBJ2-7; 11 bases are shared with TRBD2. This CDR3 comprises 17 residues. The junction had 9 bases not matched to a gene; V was cut back by 0 bases and J by 4 bases. Germline V gives CDR1 SGHRS, CDR2 YFSETQ. The CDR3 here is CASSLDPLAGVNYEQYF. CDR3 DNA sequence: TGCGCCAGCAGCTTGGACCCACTAGCGGGAGTCAATTACGAGCAGTACTTC.

V usage is TRBV13 and J usage is TRBJ2-7; the D gene is possibly TRBD2 (7 bases). The V end was cut by 2 bases, the J end by 3 bases, with 17 bases between. CDR1 and CDR2 from the germline V gene are PRHDT and FYEKMQ (reference sequence). The CDR3 is 16 residues long. The CDR3 loop reads CASSLNGGPANYEQYF. The CDR3, as DNA: TGTGCCAGCAGCTTAAACGGGGGGCCAGCGAACTACGAGCAGTACTTC. Full variable domain (missing parts from reference TRBV13 and TRBJ2-7): AAGVIQSPRHLIKEKRETATLKCYPIPRHDTVYWYQQGPGQDPQFLISFYEKMQSDKGSIPDRFSAQQFSDYHSELNMSSLELGDSALYFCASSLNGGPANYEQYFGPGTRLTVT.

The chain couples TRBV19 to TRBJ2-7, with D hard to call. The CDR3 loop spans 11 amino acids. The V gene's germline CDR1 is LNHDA and CDR2 SQIVND (reference sequence). Trimming pared 3 bases from V and 10 bases from J, leaving 10 bases between. CDR3 region: CASSMGSIQYF. The CDR3 DNA follows: TGTGCCAGTAGTATGGGTAGCATACAGTACTTC. The variable domain in full, completed from reference TRBV19 and TRBJ2-7, reads DGGITQSPKYLFRKEGQNVTLSCEQNLNHDAMYWYRQDPGQGLRLIYYSQIVNDFQKGDIAEGYSVSREKKESFPLTVTSAQKNPTAFYLCASSMGSIQYFGPGTRLTVT.